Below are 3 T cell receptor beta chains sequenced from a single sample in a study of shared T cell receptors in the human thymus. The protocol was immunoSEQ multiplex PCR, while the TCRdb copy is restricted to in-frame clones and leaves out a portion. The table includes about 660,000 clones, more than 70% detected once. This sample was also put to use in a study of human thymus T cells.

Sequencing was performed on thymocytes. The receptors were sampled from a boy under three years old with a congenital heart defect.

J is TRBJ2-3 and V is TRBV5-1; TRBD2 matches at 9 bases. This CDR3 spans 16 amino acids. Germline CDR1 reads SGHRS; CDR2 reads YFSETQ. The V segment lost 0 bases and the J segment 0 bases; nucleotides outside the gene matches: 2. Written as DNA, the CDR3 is TGCGCCAGCAGCTTGGTGCGGGGGGGGAGCACAGATACGCAGTATTTT. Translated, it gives CASSLVRGGSTDTQYF. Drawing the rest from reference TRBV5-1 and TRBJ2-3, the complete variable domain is KAGVTQTPRYLIKTRGQQVTLSCSPISGHRSVSWYQQTPGQGLQFLFEYFSETQRNKGNFPGRFSGRQFSNSRSEMNVSTLELGDSALYLCASSLVRGGSTDTQYFGPGTRLTVL.

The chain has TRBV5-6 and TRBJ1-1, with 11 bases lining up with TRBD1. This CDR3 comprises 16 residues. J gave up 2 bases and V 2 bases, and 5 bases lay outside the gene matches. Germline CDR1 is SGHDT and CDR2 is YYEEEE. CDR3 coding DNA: TGTGCCAGCAGCTTCACCGGGACAGGGGGTAACACTGAAGCTTTCTTT. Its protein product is CASSFTGTGGNTEAFF.

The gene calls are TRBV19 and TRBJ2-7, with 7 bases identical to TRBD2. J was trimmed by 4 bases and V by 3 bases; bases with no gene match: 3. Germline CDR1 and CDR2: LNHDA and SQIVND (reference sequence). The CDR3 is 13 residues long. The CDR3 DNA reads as TGTGCCAGTAGTATGGGGGAGGGATACGAGCAGTACTTC. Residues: CASSMGEGYEQYF.